These 18 T cell receptor beta chains share one sample of origin, sequenced in a study of CD8 T cells in ankylosing spondylitis. TCRdb recomputed calls from the 5' RACE reads with MiXCR, one row per CDR3 protein. The sample holds roughly 120,000 distinct CDR3 sequences, roughly an eighth seen once. Sequencing was done on a sample of blood, either unsorted or a sorted T cell fraction (not recorded which). The receptors derive from a female donor with ankylosing spondylitis or in good health (not recorded which).

There are many counts of this clonotype. The chain uses TRBV5-1 and TRBJ2-6, with D possibly matching TRBD1 (5 bases). The CDR3 has 16 amino acids. The V gene lost 2 bases and the J gene lost 1 base, with 10 bases spanning the gap. Germline CDR1 reads SGHRS; CDR2 reads YFSETQ. The CDR3 bases are TGCGCCAGCAGCTTTGGCCAGGGTTCTGGGGCCAACGTCCTGACTTTC. Its protein product is CASSFGQGSGANVLTF.

This clonotype was seen repeatedly, ten times or more. The chain has TRBV10-3 and TRBJ2-1; 7 bases line up with TRBD2. V shed 8 bases, J shed 5 bases, and the junction held 9 bases outside the gene matches. CDR1 ENHRY and CDR2 SYGVKD come from the germline V gene. This CDR3 is 14 amino acids long. CDR3 in amino acids: CAIGDYIFDNEQFF. Written as DNA, the CDR3 is TGTGCCATCGGGGACTATATATTCGACAATGAGCAGTTCTTC.

This clonotype came up many times. The chain has TRBV11-2 and TRBJ1-2, with D hard to call. Trimming removed 0 bases from V and 4 bases from J, with 12 bases in between. The CDR3 extends over 15 amino acids. Per germline, CDR1 SGHAT and CDR2 FQNNGV. DNA for the CDR3: TGTGCCAGCAGCTTAGATCCGGCAGCAACCTATGGCTACACCTTC. Protein product: CASSLDPAATYGYTF. The whole variable domain, remainder taken from reference TRBV11-2 and TRBJ1-2, is EAGVAQSPRYKIIEKRQSVAFWCNPISGHATLYWYQQILGQGPKLLIQFQNNGVVDDSQLPKDRFSAERLKGVDSTLKIQPAKLEDSAVYLCASSLDPAATYGYTFGSGTRLTVV.

This clonotype turned up a few times. The V call is TRBV12-3 or TRBV12-4, the J call TRBJ2-1; D is perhaps TRBD1 or TRBD2 (5 bases each). V was clipped by 6 bases and J by 2 bases, with 11 bases between them. The CDR3 spans 14 residues. As DNA, the CDR3 is TGTGCCAGCAGAAGGGACGGACCCTACAATGAGCAGTTCTTC. This codes for CASRRDGPYNEQFF.

This clonotype was seen repeatedly, ten times or more. The chain recombines TRBV20-1 with TRBJ2-5, with unresolved D. CDR1 and CDR2 (germline): DFQATT, SNEGSKA (reference sequence). There are 14 residues in the CDR3. Trimming took 2 bases from V and 0 from J, leaving 10 bases between them. CDR3 nucleotide sequence: TGCAGTGCTAGAAGTCCAGCGAACCAAGAGACCCAGTACTTC. As protein: CSARSPANQETQYF.

This CDR3 is CASSRWTDEEMRELFF. The DNA for the CDR3 is TGTGCCAGCAGCCGGTGGACGGATGAGGAGATGCGGGAGCTGTTTTTT. The V call is TRBV7-6, the J call TRBJ2-2; the D is unclear. The CDR3 is made up of 16 amino acids. Between the trimmed V and J ends, which lost 5 bases and 9 bases, there was a span of 22 bases. Germline assignment: CDR1 SGHVS and CDR2 FNYEAQ.

This clonotype appeared many times. The CDR3 region has the DNA TGCAGTGCTCCCACAGGGGCGAGCACAGATACGCAGTATTTT. Translated, it gives CSAPTGASTDTQYF. The chain couples TRBV20-1 to TRBJ2-3; 7 nucleotides match TRBD1. Germline V lookup: CDR1 DFQATT, CDR2 SNEGSKA (reference sequence). V gave up 5 bases and J gave up 0 bases; unmatched junction bases: 5. The CDR3 extends over 14 amino acids.

This clonotype has only a few counts. J is TRBJ2-1 and V is TRBV14; D gene unclear. Germline V gives CDR1 SGHDN, CDR2 FVKESK. With 4 bases removed from V and 1 base from J, the gap between germline ends came to 5 bases. CDR3 length equals 13 residues. The CDR3 coding sequence is TGTGCCAGCAGCCCCCAATCCTACAATGAGCAGTTCTTC. Protein sequence: CASSPQSYNEQFF.

Concerning this clonotype itself: A read error may be the cause here, since a much bigger clone is one base away. The chain carries TRBV10-3 and TRBJ2-5; TRBD2 matches 8 bases. Germline V gene sequence: CDR1 ENHRY, CDR2 SYGVKD. The CDR3 loop spans 15 amino acids. CDR3 in amino acids: CAISFGAGGQETHYF. The CDR3 DNA reads as TGTGCCATCAGTTTTGGGGCGGGGGGCCAAGAGACCCACTACTTC.

This clonotype appeared a few times. This chain joins TRBV5-1 and TRBJ2-5, with D perhaps TRBD1 (5 bases). Germline V lookup: CDR1 SGHRS, CDR2 YFSETQ. The CDR3 totals 15 residues. V was trimmed by 7 bases and J by 2 bases, leaving 18 bases between them. The CDR3 loop is CASRVQGQAQETQYF. Here the CDR3 DNA reads TGCGCCAGCCGTGTCCAGGGTCAGGCTCAAGAGACCCAGTACTTC.

This clonotype came up many times. The chain recombines TRBV7-9 with TRBJ2-3; tentative D call: TRBD1 (5 bases). This CDR3 is built from 15 residues. Trimming stripped 5 bases from V and 4 bases from J, with 16 bases between. Germline CDR1 reads SEHNR; CDR2 reads FQNEAQ (reference sequence). The CDR3 spells CASSPGDGAADTQYF. The CDR3 DNA reads TGTGCCAGCAGCCCAGGTGATGGGGCTGCAGATACGCAGTATTTT. The complete variable domain, with remaining parts taken from reference TRBV7-9 and TRBJ2-3, reads DTGVSQNPRHKITKRGQNVTFRCDPISEHNRLYWYRQTLGQGPEFLTYFQNEAQLEKSRLLSDRFSAERPKGSFSTLEIQRTEQGDSAMYLCASSPGDGAADTQYFGPGTRLTVL.

This clonotype has ten or more counts. The chain combines TRBV5-1 with TRBJ1-3, with 10 bases matching TRBD1. Germline V CDR1 and CDR2: SGHRS, YFSETQ. The CDR3 has 15 residues. V lost 4 bases to trimming and J lost 3 bases; unmatched junction nucleotides: 4. The CDR3, as DNA: TGCGCCAGCAGCATGACAGGGGGCGGTGGAAACACCATATATTTT. It translates to CASSMTGGGGNTIYF. Supplemented by reference TRBV5-1 and TRBJ1-3, the full variable domain reads KAGVTQTPRYLIKTRGQQVTLSCSPISGHRSVSWYQQTPGQGLQFLFEYFSETQRNKGNFPGRFSGRQFSNSRSEMNVSTLELGDSALYLCASSMTGGGGNTIYFGEGSWLTVV.

In the case of this clonotype: A much larger clonotype is one base distant, so this may be a read error. Because it lacks the conserved phenylalanine or tryptophan at the end, this CDR3 is likely a read error. V is TRBV29-1 and J is TRBJ2-5; 10 nucleotides match TRBD2. Germline V gene lookup returns CDR1 SQVTM and CDR2 ANQGSEA. The CDR3 extends over 14 amino acids. The V and J ends lost 3 bases and 5 bases, in that order; junction bases with no gene match: 6. CDR3 sequence (DNA): TGCAGCGTTGAGCTAGCGGGAGCATCTGAGACCCAGTACTAC. Its protein is CSVELAGASETQYY.

The chain recombines TRBV5-1 with TRBJ2-7; 10 nucleotides align to TRBD2. The CDR3 has 15 amino acids. Losses at the gene ends were 1 base for V and 3 bases for J; bases not matched to a gene: 4. CDR1 is SGHRS, CDR2 YFSETQ, per germline. The CDR3 loop is CASSLTSGALYEQYF. CDR3 DNA: TGCGCCAGCAGCTTGACTAGCGGGGCTCTCTACGAGCAGTACTTC.

This clonotype was seen only a few times. The rearrangement uses TRBV7-3 and TRBJ1-1; D may be TRBD1 (5 bases). The CDR3 is made up of 13 amino acids. Trimming pared 5 bases from V and 2 bases from J, leaving 9 bases between. CDR1 is SGHTA and CDR2 is FQGTGA in the germline V gene. The CDR3 sequence is CASSKGSNTEAFF. The CDR3 nucleotides are TGTGCCAGCAGCAAGGGGAGTAACACTGAAGCTTTCTTT.

This chain links TRBV11-2 with TRBJ2-7; D is undetermined. The germline CDR1 and CDR2 sequences are SGHAT and FQNNGV. This CDR3 region has 17 residues. V was cut by 4 bases and J by 1 base, with 20 bases left in between. In nucleotides, the CDR3 is TGTGCCAGCAGCTCCCCTTTGTCGGAGACCAAATCCTACGAGCAGTACTTC. The encoded protein is CASSSPLSETKSYEQYF.

There are a few counts of this clonotype. The V and J genes are TRBV5-1 and TRBJ1-1; D gene uncertain. The germline CDR1 and CDR2 sequences are SGHRS and YFSETQ. The CDR3 length is 16 residues. Trimming left V 6 bases short and J 0 bases short, with 18 bases between. CDR3 sequence reads: CASTSLGQDLNTEAFF. The CDR3 nucleotides are TGCGCCAGCACATCCCTTGGTCAAGATCTGAACACTGAAGCTTTCTTT.

This clonotype has ten or more counts. The chain couples TRBV12-3 or TRBV12-4 to TRBJ2-7; D unclear. V was trimmed by 1 base and J by 2 bases, leaving 9 bases between them. The CDR3 covers 14 residues. This CDR3 is CASSLVKGTYEQYF. In nucleotides, the CDR3 is TGTGCCAGCAGTTTAGTTAAAGGGACCTACGAGCAGTACTTC.